Detailed here is one TCR beta chain. The data derive from a study of blood T cell repertoires in COVID-19. Across the study: COVID-19 samples from acute and convalescent phases originated in the United States, Italy and Spain. In each case, the material was cDNA or gDNA derived from T cells, B-cell-depleted T cells, or PBMCs.

The CDR3 consists of 17 residues. Trimming stripped 3 bases from V and 7 bases from J, with 22 bases between. CDR1 MDHEN and CDR2 SYDVKM come from the germline V gene. In the authors' methods: Cell counts per sample came from amplifying reference gene primers. Sequencing was performed with immunoSEQ multiplex PCR; in TCRdb, only in-frame clones are kept and a portion is missing. V and J calls and clone size are given by that table; D and trimming were obtained from the DNA. The sample has roughly 120,000 clones; about 85% are singletons. The origin of this receptor is a human donor in a cohort sampled during active COVID-19. The chain combines TRBV28 with TRBJ1-5, with D hard to call. The source material was peripheral blood. Written as DNA, the CDR3 is TGTGCCAGCAGTTTCCGACCGGGGAGGGCCTCGAGGCAGCCCCAGCATTTT. Its translation: CASSFRPGRASRQPQHF.